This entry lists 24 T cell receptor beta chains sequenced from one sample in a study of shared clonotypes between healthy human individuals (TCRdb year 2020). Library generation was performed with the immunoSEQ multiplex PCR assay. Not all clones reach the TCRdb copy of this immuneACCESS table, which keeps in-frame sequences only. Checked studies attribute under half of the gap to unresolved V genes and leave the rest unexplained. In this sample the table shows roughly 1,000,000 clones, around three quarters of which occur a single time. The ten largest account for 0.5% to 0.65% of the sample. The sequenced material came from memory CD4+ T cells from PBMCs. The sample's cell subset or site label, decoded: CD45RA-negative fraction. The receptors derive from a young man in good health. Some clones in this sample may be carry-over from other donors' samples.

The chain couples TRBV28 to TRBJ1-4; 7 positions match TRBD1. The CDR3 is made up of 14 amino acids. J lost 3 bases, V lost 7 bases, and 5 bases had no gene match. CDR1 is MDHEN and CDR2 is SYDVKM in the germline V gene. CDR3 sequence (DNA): TGTGCCAGCACTTGGACAGGCGCTAATGAAAAACTGTTTTTT. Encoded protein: CASTWTGANEKLFF.

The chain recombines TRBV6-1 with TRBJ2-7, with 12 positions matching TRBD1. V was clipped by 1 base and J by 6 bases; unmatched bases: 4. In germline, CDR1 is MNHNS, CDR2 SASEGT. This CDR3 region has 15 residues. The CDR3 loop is CASSEVGQGAGEQYF. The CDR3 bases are TGTGCCAGCAGTGAAGTGGGACAGGGGGCGGGCGAGCAGTACTTC.

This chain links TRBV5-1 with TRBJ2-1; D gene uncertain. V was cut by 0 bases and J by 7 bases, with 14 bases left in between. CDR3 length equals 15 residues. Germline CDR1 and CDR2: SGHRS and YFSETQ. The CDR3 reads CASSLVGDGSNEQFF. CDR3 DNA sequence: TGCGCCAGCAGCTTGGTTGGGGATGGGTCAAATGAGCAGTTCTTC.

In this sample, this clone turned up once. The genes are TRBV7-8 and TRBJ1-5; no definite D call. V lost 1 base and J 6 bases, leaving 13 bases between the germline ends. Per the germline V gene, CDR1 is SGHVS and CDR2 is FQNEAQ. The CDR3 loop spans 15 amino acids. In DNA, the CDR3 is TGTGCCAGCAGCTTAGGGGTGGGGTCCGGTCAGCCCCAGCATTTT. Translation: CASSLGVGSGQPQHF.

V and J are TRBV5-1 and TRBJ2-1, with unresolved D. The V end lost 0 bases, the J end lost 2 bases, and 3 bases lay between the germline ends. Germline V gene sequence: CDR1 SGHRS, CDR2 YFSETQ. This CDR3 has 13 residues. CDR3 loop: CASSLETYNEQFF. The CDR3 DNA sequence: TGCGCCAGCAGCTTGGAAACCTACAATGAGCAGTTCTTC.

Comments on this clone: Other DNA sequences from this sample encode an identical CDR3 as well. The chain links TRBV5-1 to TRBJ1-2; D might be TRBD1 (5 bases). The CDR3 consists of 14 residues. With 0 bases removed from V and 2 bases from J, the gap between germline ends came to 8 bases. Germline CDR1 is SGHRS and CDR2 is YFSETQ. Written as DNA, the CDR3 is TGCGCCAGCAGCTTGGTTGCAGGGAACTATGGCTACACCTTC. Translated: CASSLVAGNYGYTF.

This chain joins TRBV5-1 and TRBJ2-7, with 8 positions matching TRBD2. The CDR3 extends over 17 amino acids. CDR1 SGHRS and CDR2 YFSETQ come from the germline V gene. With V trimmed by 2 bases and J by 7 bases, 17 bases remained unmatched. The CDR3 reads CASSLTTPGSGREEQYF. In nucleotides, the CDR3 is TGCGCCAGCAGCTTAACCACCCCGGGGAGCGGGAGAGAAGAGCAGTACTTC.

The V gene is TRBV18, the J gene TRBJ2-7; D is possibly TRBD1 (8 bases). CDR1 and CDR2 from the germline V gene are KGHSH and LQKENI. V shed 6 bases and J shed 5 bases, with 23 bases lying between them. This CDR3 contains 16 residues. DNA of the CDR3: TGTGCCAGCTCCAAACCCGGGAAACAGGGGGGGAACGAGCAGTACTTC. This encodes CASSKPGKQGGNEQYF.

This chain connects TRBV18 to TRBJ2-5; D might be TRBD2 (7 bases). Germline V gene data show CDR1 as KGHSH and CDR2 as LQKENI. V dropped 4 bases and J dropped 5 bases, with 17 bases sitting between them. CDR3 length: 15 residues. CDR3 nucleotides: TGTGCCAGCTCACGCTTTGCGGGGGCTGAGGAGACCCAGTACTTC. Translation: CASSRFAGAEETQYF.

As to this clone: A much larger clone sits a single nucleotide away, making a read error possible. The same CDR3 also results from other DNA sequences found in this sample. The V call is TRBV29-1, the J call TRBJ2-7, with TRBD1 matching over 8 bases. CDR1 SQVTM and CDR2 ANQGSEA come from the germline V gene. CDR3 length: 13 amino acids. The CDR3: CSATRGPDYEQYF. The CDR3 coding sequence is TGCAGCGCAACCAGGGGGCCCGACTACGAACAGTACTTC.

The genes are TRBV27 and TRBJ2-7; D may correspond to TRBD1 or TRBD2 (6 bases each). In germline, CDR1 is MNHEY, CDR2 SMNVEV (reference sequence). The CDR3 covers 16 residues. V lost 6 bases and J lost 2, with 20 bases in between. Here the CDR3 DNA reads TGTGCCAGCAGCTGGAGGGGGAGGCCAACTACCTACGAGCAGTACTTC. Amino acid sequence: CASSWRGRPTTYEQYF.

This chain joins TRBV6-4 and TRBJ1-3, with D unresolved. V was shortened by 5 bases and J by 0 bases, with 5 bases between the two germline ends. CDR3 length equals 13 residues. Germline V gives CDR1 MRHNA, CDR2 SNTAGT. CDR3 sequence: CASSTSSGNTIYF. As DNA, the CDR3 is TGTGCCAGCAGTACTAGCTCTGGAAACACCATATATTTT.

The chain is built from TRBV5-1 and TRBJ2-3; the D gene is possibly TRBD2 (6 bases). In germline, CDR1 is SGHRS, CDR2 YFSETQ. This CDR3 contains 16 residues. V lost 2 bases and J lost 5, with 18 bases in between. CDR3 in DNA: TGCGCCAGCAGCTTCGGGAGCTCTGGGGCCCTAGATACGCAGTATTTT. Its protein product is CASSFGSSGALDTQYF. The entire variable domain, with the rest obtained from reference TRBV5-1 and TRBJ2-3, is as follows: KAGVTQTPRYLIKTRGQQVTLSCSPISGHRSVSWYQQTPGQGLQFLFEYFSETQRNKGNFPGRFSGRQFSNSRSEMNVSTLELGDSALYLCASSFGSSGALDTQYFGPGTRLTVL.

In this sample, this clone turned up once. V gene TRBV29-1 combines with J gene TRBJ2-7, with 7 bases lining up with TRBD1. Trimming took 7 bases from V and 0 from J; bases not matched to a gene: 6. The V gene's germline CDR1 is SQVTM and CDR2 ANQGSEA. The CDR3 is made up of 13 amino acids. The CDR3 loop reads CSASTGSSYEQYF. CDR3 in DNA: TGCAGCGCATCGACAGGGTCCTCCTACGAGCAGTACTTC.

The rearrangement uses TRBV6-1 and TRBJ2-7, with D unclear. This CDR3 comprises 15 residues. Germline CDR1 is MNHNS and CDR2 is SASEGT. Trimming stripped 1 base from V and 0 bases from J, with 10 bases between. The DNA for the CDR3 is TGTGCCAGCAGTGAAGTGGCAGGCCCCTCCTACGAGCAGTACTTC. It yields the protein CASSEVAGPSYEQYF.

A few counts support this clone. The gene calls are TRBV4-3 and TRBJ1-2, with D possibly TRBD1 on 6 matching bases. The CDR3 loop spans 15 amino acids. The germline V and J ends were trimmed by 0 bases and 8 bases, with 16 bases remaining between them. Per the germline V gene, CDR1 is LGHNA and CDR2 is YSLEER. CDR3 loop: CASSQEGGRPEGYTF. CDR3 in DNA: TGCGCCAGCAGCCAAGAGGGGGGGCGCCCGGAAGGCTACACCTTC.

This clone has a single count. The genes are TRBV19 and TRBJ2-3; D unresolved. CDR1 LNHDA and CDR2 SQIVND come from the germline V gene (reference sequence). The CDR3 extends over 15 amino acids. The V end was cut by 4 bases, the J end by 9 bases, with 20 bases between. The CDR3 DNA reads TGTGCCAGTAGTAGATCGACAACGTTTGCGGAAACGCAGTATTTT. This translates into CASSRSTTFAETQYF.

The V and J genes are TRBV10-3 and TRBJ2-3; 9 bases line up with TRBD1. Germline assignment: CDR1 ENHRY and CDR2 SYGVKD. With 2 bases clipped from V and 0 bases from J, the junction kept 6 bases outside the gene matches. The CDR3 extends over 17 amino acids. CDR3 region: CAISEGTGSLSTDTQYF. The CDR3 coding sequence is TGTGCCATCAGTGAGGGGACAGGGTCCTTGAGCACAGATACGCAGTATTTT.

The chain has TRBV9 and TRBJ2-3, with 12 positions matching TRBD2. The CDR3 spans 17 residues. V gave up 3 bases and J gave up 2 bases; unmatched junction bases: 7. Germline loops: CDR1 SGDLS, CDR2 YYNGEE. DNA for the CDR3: TGTGCCAGCAGCGACCTGACTAGCGGGAGTTCCACAGATACGCAGTATTTT. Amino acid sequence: CASSDLTSGSSTDTQYF. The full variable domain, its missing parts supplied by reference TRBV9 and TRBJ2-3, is DSGVTQTPKHLITATGQRVTLRCSPRSGDLSVYWYQQSLDQGLQFLIQYYNGEERAKGNILERFSAQQFPDLHSELNLSSLELGDSALYFCASSDLTSGSSTDTQYFGPGTRLTVL.

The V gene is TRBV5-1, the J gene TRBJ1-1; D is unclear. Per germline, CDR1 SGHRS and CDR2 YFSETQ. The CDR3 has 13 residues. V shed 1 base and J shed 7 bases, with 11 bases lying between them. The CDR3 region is CASSLREGIEAFF. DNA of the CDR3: TGCGCCAGCAGCTTGAGGGAGGGAATTGAAGCTTTCTTT.

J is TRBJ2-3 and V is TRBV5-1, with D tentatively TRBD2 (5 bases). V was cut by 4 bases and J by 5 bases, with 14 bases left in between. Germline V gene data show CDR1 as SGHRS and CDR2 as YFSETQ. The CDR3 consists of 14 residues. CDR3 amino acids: CASSQVTEGDTQYF. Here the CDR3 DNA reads TGCGCCAGCAGCCAAGTGACCGAGGGAGATACGCAGTATTTT.

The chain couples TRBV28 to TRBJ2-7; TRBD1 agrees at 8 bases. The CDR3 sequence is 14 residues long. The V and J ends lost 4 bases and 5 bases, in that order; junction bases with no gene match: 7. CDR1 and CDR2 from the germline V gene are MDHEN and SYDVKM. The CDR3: CASSYQGALDEQYF. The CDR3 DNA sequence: TGTGCCAGCAGTTATCAGGGGGCTCTGGACGAGCAGTACTTC.

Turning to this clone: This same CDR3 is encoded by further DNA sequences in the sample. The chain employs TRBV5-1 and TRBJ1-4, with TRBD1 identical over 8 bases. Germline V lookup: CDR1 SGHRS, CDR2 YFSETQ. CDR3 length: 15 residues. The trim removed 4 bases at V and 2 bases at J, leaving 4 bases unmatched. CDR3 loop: CASSTQGGTNEKLFF. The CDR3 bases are TGCGCCAGCAGCACACAGGGGGGCACTAATGAAAAACTGTTTTTT. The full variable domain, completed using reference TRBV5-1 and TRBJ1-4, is KAGVTQTPRYLIKTRGQQVTLSCSPISGHRSVSWYQQTPGQGLQFLFEYFSETQRNKGNFPGRFSGRQFSNSRSEMNVSTLELGDSALYLCASSTQGGTNEKLFFGSGTQLSVL.

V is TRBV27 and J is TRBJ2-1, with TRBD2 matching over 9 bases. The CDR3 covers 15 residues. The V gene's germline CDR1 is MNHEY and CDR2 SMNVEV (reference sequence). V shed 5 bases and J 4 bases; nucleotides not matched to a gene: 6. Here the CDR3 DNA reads TGTGCCAGCAGTGTCCCTAGCGGGGCTTACAATGAGCAGTTCTTC. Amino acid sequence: CASSVPSGAYNEQFF.